This T cell receptor beta chain was profiled in a study of OX40 agonist ivuxolimab in advanced cancers. Overall study: Patients received ivuxolimab, an intravenous treatment, every 2 weeks at 0.01 to 10 mg/kg. Partial responses were achieved by three patients, one with hepatocellular carcinoma and two with cutaneous melanoma. Regarding the study as a whole: The study did not work out the antigen specificity of the expanded peripheral T cells.

V lost 4 bases and J 4 bases, leaving 19 bases between the germline ends. The CDR3 length is 16 residues. Germline V gene lookup returns CDR1 SGHDN and CDR2 FVKESK. Profiling relied on immunoSEQ multiplex PCR, and the TCRdb table lists in-frame clones only, not all of them. The data contain about 21,000 clones, 70% to 90% of them singletons. This clone was detected a few times. No antigen is known for it. The specimen was CD4+ or CD8+ T cells sorted from blood, collected in a trial of the OX40 agonist ivuxolimab. This receptor was taken from an adult with an advanced solid tumor such as melanoma, head and neck, liver or kidney cancer. This chain links TRBV14 with TRBJ1-2; D perhaps matches TRBD1 (5 bases). The CDR3 bases are TGTGCCAGCAGCCCGCCAAGGGGACGGGGAATCTATGGCTACACCTTC. Translation gives CASSPPRGRGIYGYTF.